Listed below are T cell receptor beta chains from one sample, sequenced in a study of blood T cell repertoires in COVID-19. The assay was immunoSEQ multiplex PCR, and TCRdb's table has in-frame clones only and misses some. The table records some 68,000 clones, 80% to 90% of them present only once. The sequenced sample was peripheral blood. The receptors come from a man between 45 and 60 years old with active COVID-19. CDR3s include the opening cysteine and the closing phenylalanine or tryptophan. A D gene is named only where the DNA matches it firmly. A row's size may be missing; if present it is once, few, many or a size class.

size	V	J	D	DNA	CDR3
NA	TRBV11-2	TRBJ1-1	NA	TGTGCCAGCATCCAGGGTGTGCTAAACACTGAAGCTTTCTTT	CASIQGVLNTEAFF
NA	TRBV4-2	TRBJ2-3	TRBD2	TGTGCCAGCAGCCAACCGGGACTAGCTGGGGCAGATACGCAGTATTTT	CASSQPGLAGADTQYF
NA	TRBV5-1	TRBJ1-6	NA	TGCGCCAGCACCCTGGGGGGGAATAATTCACCCCTCCACTTT	CASTLGGNNSPLHF
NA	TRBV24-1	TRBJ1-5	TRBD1	TGTGCCACCAGGGGGACAGGGGAAGGCAATCAGCCCCAGCATTTT	CATRGTGEGNQPQHF
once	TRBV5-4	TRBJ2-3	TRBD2	TGTGCCAGCAGCCCGACGGGACTAGCGGGAGGGCCGGGTAGGACGCAGTATTTT	CASSPTGLAGGPGRTQYF
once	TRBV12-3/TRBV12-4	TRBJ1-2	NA	TGTGCCAGCAGTAAGACAGAAAACTATGGCTACACCTTC	CASSKTENYGYTF
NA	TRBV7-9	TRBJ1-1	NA	TGTGCCAGCAGCTTGCGAGAGAACACTGAAGCTTTCTTT	CASSLRENTEAFF
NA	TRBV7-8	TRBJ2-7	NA	TGTGCCAGCAGGAGGGGGGGGGCCTACGAGCAGTACTTC	CASRRGGAYEQYF
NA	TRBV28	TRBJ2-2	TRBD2	TGTGCCAGCAGGGCCGGGACTAGCGCAACGAACACCGGGGAGCTGTTTTTT	CASRAGTSATNTGELFF
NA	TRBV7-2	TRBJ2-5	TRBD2	TGTGCCAGCAGGTGGGGGGGAGGAATTGAGACCCAGTACTTC	CASRWGGGIETQYF
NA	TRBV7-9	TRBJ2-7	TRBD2	TGTGCCAGCAGCTTTCTAGCGGGACCATACGAGCAGTACTTC	CASSFLAGPYEQYF
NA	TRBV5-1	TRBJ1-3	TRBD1	TGCGCCAGCAGCCTGGGACAGGCTAATGCTGGAAACACCATATATTTT	CASSLGQANAGNTIYF
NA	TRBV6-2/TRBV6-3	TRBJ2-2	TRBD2	TGTGCCAGCAGCGACCCTAGCGGGAGTCTGTTTTTT	CASSDPSGSLFF
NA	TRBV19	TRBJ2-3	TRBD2	TGTGCCAGTAGTATTTTAGCGGGAGACACAGATACGCAGTATTTT	CASSILAGDTDTQYF
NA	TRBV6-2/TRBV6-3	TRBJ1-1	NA	TGTGCCAGCAGTTACAATCAGGACAGCAACACTGAAGCTTTCTTT	CASSYNQDSNTEAFF
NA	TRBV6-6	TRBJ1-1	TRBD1	TGTGCCAGCAGTTTCCAACAGGGGGCAGGGAACACTGAAGCTTTCTTT	CASSFQQGAGNTEAFF
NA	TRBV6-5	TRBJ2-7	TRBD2	TGTGCCAGCAGTTATTCGGTAGCGGGGGCCTACGAGCAGTACTTC	CASSYSVAGAYEQYF
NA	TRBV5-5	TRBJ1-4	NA	TGTGCCAGCAGTATGGCCCCAACTCGCGGAAAACTGTTTTTT	CASSMAPTRGKLFF
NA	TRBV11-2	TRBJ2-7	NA	TGTGCCAGCAGCTTCACAGACCAAAACTACGAGCAGTACTTC	CASSFTDQNYEQYF
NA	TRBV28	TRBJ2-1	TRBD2	TGTGCCAGCAGTTCCCAGACTAGCGGGTCTCAATCTCGCACCTACAATGAGCAGTTCTTC	CASSSQTSGSQSRTYNEQFF
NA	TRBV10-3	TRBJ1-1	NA	TGTGCCATCAGTGAGAGCGGTGGGGTCACTGAAGCTTTCTTT	CAISESGGVTEAFF
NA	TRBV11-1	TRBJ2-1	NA	TGTGCCAGCAGCTCAGGGTCTGAGCAGTTCTTC	CASSSGSEQFF
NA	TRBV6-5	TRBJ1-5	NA	TGTGCCAGCAGATTCGGTTTCGACGCGGCTCAGCCCCAGCATTTT	CASRFGFDAAQPQHF
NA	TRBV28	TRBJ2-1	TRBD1	TGTGCCAGCAGTTCCACCACAGGGGACCTCTACAATGAGCAGTTCTTC	CASSSTTGDLYNEQFF
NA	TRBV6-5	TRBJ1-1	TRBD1	TGTGCCAGCAGTTACGCCGGGACAGACGTCACTGAAGCTTTCTTT	CASSYAGTDVTEAFF
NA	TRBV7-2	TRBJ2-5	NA	TGTGCCAGCAGCCAGGGTATCGCAGAGACCCAGTACTTC	CASSQGIAETQYF
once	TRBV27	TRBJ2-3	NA	TGTGCCAGCAGTTTCCAGGGGTACGGCACAGATACGCAGTATTTT	CASSFQGYGTDTQYF
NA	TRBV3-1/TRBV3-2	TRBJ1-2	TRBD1	TGTGCCAGCAGCCGCAAGACAGGGCAGGCTTCGGATGGCTACACCTTC	CASSRKTGQASDGYTF
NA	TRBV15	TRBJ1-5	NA	TGTGCCACCAGCAGAGATGACACAGGGACTCAGCCCCAGCATTTT	CATSRDDTGTQPQHF
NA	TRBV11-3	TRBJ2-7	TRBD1	TGTGCCAGCAGTTTGTACGGACAGGGATACGAGCAGTACTTC	CASSLYGQGYEQYF
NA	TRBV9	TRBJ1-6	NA	TGTGCCAGCAGCGCGAATAGCCCAAATTCACCCCTCCACTTT	CASSANSPNSPLHF
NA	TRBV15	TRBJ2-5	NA	TGTGCCACCAGCAGTCCCGGACATCGCCAAGAGACCCAGTACTTC	CATSSPGHRQETQYF
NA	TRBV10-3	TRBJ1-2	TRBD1	TGTGCCATCAGTGAGTCCCTTCCGGGACAGGGTGGATATGGCTACACCTTC	CAISESLPGQGGYGYTF
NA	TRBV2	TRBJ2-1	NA	TGTGCCAGCAGGCGTGGAGGAACCTACAATGAGCAGTTCTTC	CASRRGGTYNEQFF
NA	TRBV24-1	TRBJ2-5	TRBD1	TGTGCCACCAGTGATTTGACGGACAGGGCCCAAGAGACCCAGTACTTC	CATSDLTDRAQETQYF
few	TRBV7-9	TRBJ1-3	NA	TGTGCCAGCAGCCATTTGTCAGGTCCCTCTGGAAACACCATATATTTT	CASSHLSGPSGNTIYF
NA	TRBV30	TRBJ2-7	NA	TGTGCCTGGAGTAGTCAGGCTACCTACGAGCAGTACTTC	CAWSSQATYEQYF
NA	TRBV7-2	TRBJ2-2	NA	TGTGCCAGCAGCTTAGACGGGGGGAACACCGGGGAGCTGTTTTTT	CASSLDGGNTGELFF
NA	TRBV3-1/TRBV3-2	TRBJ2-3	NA	TGTGCCAGCAGCAACCCCACCCGGGGCACAGATACGCAGTATTTT	CASSNPTRGTDTQYF
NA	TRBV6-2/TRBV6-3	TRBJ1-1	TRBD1	TGTGCCAGCAGTCCACAGGGGGTGGGGATTAACACTGAAGCTTTCTTT	CASSPQGVGINTEAFF
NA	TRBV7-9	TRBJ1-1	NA	TGTGCCAGCAGCTTAATTTCGGGGGGCGGCACTGAAGCTTTCTTT	CASSLISGGGTEAFF
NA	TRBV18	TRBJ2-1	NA	TGTGCCAGCTCACAAGACAGAAATGAGCAGTTCTTC	CASSQDRNEQFF
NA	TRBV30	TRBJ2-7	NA	TGTGCCTGGAGTGTCCCCAGGGCAAGCTCCTACGAGCAGTACTTC	CAWSVPRASSYEQYF
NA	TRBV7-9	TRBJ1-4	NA	TGTGCCAGCGGTTCACTTGGAGGGAATGAAAAACTGTTTTTT	CASGSLGGNEKLFF
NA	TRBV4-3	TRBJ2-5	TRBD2	TGCGCCAGCAGCCGAGGAATGACTAGCGGGAGGGAGACCCAGTACTTC	CASSRGMTSGRETQYF
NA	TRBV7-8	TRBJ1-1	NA	TGTGCCAGCAGCTGGGCAGGGGTTGGCACTGAAGCTTTCTTT	CASSWAGVGTEAFF
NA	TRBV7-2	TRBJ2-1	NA	TGTGCCAGCAGCTCTAGGTACTACAATGAGCAGTTCTTC	CASSSRYYNEQFF
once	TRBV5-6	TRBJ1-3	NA	TGTGCCAGCAGCTTCGGGGTTAACACTGGAAACACCATATATTTT	CASSFGVNTGNTIYF
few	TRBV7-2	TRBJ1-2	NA	TGTGCCAGCAGCTTAGCGGGCTTTCCCAACGCAAACTATGGCTACACCTTC	CASSLAGFPNANYGYTF
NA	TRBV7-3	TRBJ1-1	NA	TGTGCCAGCAGCTTAAACGGTCAGGCCACTGAAGCTTTCTTT	CASSLNGQATEAFF
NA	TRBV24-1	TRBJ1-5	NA	TGTGCCACCAGTGGCGGGGGAGTGAATCAGCCCCAGCATTTT	CATSGGGVNQPQHF